Here is one T cell receptor beta chain with its context. Trimming took 6 bases from V and 5 from J; bases not matched to a gene: 9. Per the germline V gene, CDR1 is MGHRA and CDR2 is YSYEKL. The CDR3 has 14 residues. The entry originates in a study of siplizumab effects on memory and regulatory T cells. Here immunoSEQ multiplex PCR was the method, and the copy in TCRdb shows in-frame clones only, minus some. This table holds around 78,000 clones, less than 95% found once. The sample comprised CD8+ T cells sorted from blood. This sequence originates from a human donor in good health. V gene TRBV4-1 combines with J gene TRBJ2-7; 8 bases are a match to TRBD1. The CDR3 loop is CASSFGQGPNEQYF. CDR3 nucleotide sequence: TGCGCCAGCAGTTTCGGACAGGGTCCCAACGAGCAGTACTTC.